This TCR beta chain was sequenced for a study of T cell repertoires in cytomegalovirus infection. Across the whole study: HLA-B-restricted CMV epitopes that are well studied were used alongside recently identified HLA-C-restricted ones.

MiXCR, applied by TCRdb to the reads, yields one record per CDR3 protein. The profile shows around 770,000 distinct CDR3 sequences, about 27% of them singletons. With respect to this clonotype: No antigen is known for it.

The ends lost 3 bases at V and 5 bases at J; junction bases unmatched: 14. CDR1 is SGHTA, CDR2 FQGNSA, per germline. The CDR3 extends over 17 amino acids. The chain carries TRBV7-2 and TRBJ2-3; 7 bases line up with TRBD2. The sample consisted of cultured CD8+ T cells from PBMCs, taken from culture after CMV antigen stimulation. The sequence was collected from a human donor in good health (CMV status not recorded). Some clones in this sample may be carry-over from other donors' samples. CDR3 sequence reads: CASSFIPGGPHGDTQYF. The CDR3 region has the DNA TGTGCCAGCAGCTTCATCCCGGGAGGCCCCCATGGAGATACGCAGTATTTT.